This T cell receptor beta chain was found in a study of blood T cell repertoires in COVID-19 (dated by TCRdb to the early 2020s). Background on the whole study: Samples from collaborators originated in the United States, Italy and Spain and spanned both the acute and convalescent phases of COVID-19. Nearly every sample came with metadata listing a de-identified subject ID, COVID-19 status, age in years and sex. Deeply sampled blood TCRbeta repertoires from subjects exposed to, actively infected with, or recovered from COVID-19 were included in the dataset. The material from the prospective study consisted of cDNA or gDNA derived from T cells, B-cell-depleted T cells, or PBMCs. The repertoires were released in a freely available public database intended as a resource for research on the immune response to SARS-CoV-2. Samples came from the ongoing ImmuneRACE study (first 160 participants) plus 1,254 subjects from 6 global collaborators. HLA class I and class II types, where available, came from metadata supplied by the sample provider rather than from assay-based typing. On the study overall, not on this receptor specifically: The amount of clinical and demographic metadata varied by source and participant and was provided uncurated.

The CDR3 contains 13 residues, cysteine and phenylalanine counted. Just CDR3 DNA is preserved here, 39 bases in frame from base 1. Ends trimmed: V by 5 bases, J by 9 bases; bases unmatched to a gene: 6. Looking up the germline V gene (reference sequence) yields CDR1 LNHDA and CDR2 SQIVND. In Seattle, one collaborating source enrolled patients while the infection was active and tracked those patients longitudinally over the course of disease. Whole blood was collected in K2EDTA tubes by collaborating institutions according to the institutions' own protocols. For TCRbeta analysis, collaborator samples were shipped as frozen whole blood, as isolated PBMCs, or as DNA extracted from either sample type. As for this clone: Its antigen target is currently unknown. Base qualities are missing; no much larger clone stands one base away.

TCRbeta CDR3 regions were amplified from genomic DNA by means of the immunoSEQ Assay, a bias-controlled multiplex PCR. Turning to the authors' computational methods: Nucleated cell counts per sample were estimated from amplification of reference gene primers within the assay. To quantify the absolute abundance of each unique TCRbeta CDR3 rearrangement, sequence reads were collapsed and filtered. For each sample, productive Simpson clonality was calculated as the square root of Simpson's diversity index over productive rearrangements. The table comes from immuneACCESS by way of TCRdb, which keeps in-frame sequences with V and J called. Part of the clones is missing from these tables; in studies checked, under half for an unresolved V gene and the rest for unknown reasons. The V and J calls and clone size were taken over from that table, and D and trimming were inferred from the DNA. A total of 200,000 to 250,000 clones appear in this sample, about 90% of them only once. Of the sample, about 0.8% is held by the ten largest clones.

Material: peripheral blood. This TCR derives from a man aged 25-40 years with COVID-19, enrolled during active disease. Recombination connected TRBV19 to TRBJ2-4; 8 central bases correspond to TRBD2. In nucleotide form, the sequence is TGTGCCAGTAGTTCGGGGGGGAGAGGCATTCAGTACTTC. Its product reads: CASSSGGRGIQYF.